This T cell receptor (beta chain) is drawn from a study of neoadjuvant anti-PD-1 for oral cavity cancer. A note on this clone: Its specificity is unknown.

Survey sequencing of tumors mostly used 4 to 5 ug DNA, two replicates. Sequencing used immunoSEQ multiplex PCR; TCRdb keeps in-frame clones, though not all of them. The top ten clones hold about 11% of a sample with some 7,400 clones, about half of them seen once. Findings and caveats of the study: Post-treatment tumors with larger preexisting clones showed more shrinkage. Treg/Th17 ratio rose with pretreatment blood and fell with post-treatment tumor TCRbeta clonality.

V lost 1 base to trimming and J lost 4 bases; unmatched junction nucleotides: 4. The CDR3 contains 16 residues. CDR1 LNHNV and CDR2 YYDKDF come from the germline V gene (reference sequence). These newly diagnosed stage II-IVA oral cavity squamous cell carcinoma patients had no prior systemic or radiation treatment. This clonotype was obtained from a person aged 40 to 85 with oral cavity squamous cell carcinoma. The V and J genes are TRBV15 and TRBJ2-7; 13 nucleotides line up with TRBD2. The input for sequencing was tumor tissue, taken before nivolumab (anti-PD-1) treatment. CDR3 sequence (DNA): TGTGCCACCAGCAGAGGGACTAGCGGGAGATCGTACGAGCAGTACTTC. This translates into CATSRGTSGRSYEQYF.